Each of the 10 T cell receptor beta chains below was sequenced from the same sample in a study of response to subunit inactivated influenza vaccine. MiXCR, applied by TCRdb to the RT-PCR reads, yields one record per CDR3 protein. This table has just under 550,000 distinct CDR3 sequences, roughly 23% appearing once. This same sample was also part of a study on T cells expressing NK-cell markers. That work states: Production of TCR beta cDNA relied on 5'RACE template switching with UMIs.

The starting material was CD4+ T cells sorted from PBMCs, obtained roughly 13 days after vaccination. The receptor source for this set is a man in his forties or fifties who received an inactivated influenza vaccine.

This chain's CDR3 is CASSAGQGARGYTF. In DNA, the CDR3 is TGCGCCAGCAGCGCGGGACAGGGGGCGCGAGGCTACACCTTC. This sequence joins TRBV5-1 and TRBJ1-2, with TRBD1 matching 12 bases. J was trimmed by 8 bases and V by 4 bases; bases with no gene match: 6. CDR1 and CDR2 from the germline V gene are SGHRS and YFSETQ. The CDR3 has 14 amino acids. Full variable domain (rest looked up from reference TRBV5-1 and TRBJ1-2): KAGVTQTPRYLIKTRGQQVTLSCSPISGHRSVSWYQQTPGQGLQFLFEYFSETQRNKGNFPGRFSGRQFSNSRSEMNVSTLELGDSALYLCASSAGQGARGYTFGSGTRLTVV.

There are many counts of this clonotype. This sequence joins TRBV21-1 and TRBJ2-3; TRBD1 reflects the table's D call only, with no check against the DNA. TRBV21-1 is flagged as a pseudogene. There are 16 residues in the CDR3. The CDR3 DNA is TGTGCCAGCAGCAAACCCGAGCGCCCCAGCACAGATACGCAGTATTTT. It yields the protein CASSKPERPSTDTQYF.

The rearrangement links TRBV5-6 to TRBJ2-5, with D tentatively TRBD2 (6 bases). CDR1 is SGHDT, CDR2 YYEEEE, per germline. The CDR3 runs 14 residues. The germline V and J ends were trimmed by 1 base and 3 bases, with 10 bases remaining between them. In DNA, the CDR3 is TGTGCCAGCAGCTTGAACGGACTAAAAGAGACCCAGTACTTC. It yields the protein CASSLNGLKETQYF.

Only a few counts were recorded for this clonotype. The chain recombines TRBV7-3 with TRBJ1-1; D not certain. This CDR3 comprises 13 residues. Trimming removed 6 bases at V and 1 base at J, with 9 bases between. Germline CDR1 and CDR2: SGHTA and FQGTGA. For the CDR3, the DNA is TGTGCCAGCAGACGAGGACGGAACACTGAAGCTTTCTTT. This sequence encodes CASRRGRNTEAFF.

This clonotype was counted a few times. The chain employs TRBV7-8 and TRBJ2-1, with D possibly called TRBD1 or TRBD2 (5 bases each). Trimming shortened V by 1 base and J by 0 bases, and 13 bases separated the two germline ends. There are 17 residues in the CDR3. The germline V gene has CDR1 SGHVS and CDR2 FQNEAQ. The CDR3 here is CASSLVGTPSSYNEQFF. CDR3 sequence (DNA): TGTGCCAGCAGCTTAGTTGGGACCCCAAGCTCCTACAATGAGCAGTTCTTC.

The V and J genes are TRBV6-1 and TRBJ2-7; D ambiguous. Germline CDR1 is MNHNS and CDR2 is SASEGT. V lost 6 bases and J 6 bases, leaving 21 bases between the germline ends. The CDR3 contains 15 residues. CDR3 nucleotides: TGTGCCAGCAGCCCGACCATGGGTGTAAGCCTCGAGCAGTACTTC. It encodes CASSPTMGVSLEQYF.

The V gene is TRBV28, the J gene TRBJ2-7; no firm D call. CDR1 is MDHEN and CDR2 is SYDVKM in the germline V gene. The CDR3 has 14 amino acids. With 4 bases removed from V and 2 bases from J, the gap between germline ends came to 12 bases. CDR3 DNA: TGTGCCAGCAGTTCGACCTGGTTTCCCTACGAGCAGTACTTC. Its protein is CASSSTWFPYEQYF.

This clonotype was seen a handful of times. The chain joins TRBV7-3 to TRBJ2-1; D gene uncertain. Between the trimmed V and J ends, which lost 5 bases and 1 base, there was a span of 12 bases. The CDR3 has 15 residues. Germline CDR1 and CDR2: SGHTA and FQGTGA. CDR3 in DNA: TGTGCCAGCAGCCCAGAAGCGTGGTCCTACAATGAGCAGTTCTTC. Residues: CASSPEAWSYNEQFF.

This clonotype was observed many times. The gene calls are TRBV29-1 and TRBJ2-7; 7 bases are a match to TRBD1. CDR3 length equals 12 residues. Germline trimming cut 6 bases from V and 5 bases from J; bases unmatched to any gene: 7. The germline gives CDR1 SQVTM, CDR2 ANQGSEA. CDR3 in amino acids: CSVKQQGNEQYF. CDR3 nucleotides: TGCAGCGTCAAACAACAGGGGAACGAGCAGTACTTC.

This clonotype was recorded a few times. The V and J genes are TRBV18 and TRBJ2-7, with a possible D match to TRBD1 (6 bases). CDR3 length equals 13 residues. Germline loops: CDR1 KGHSH, CDR2 LQKENI. Deletions cut 3 bases from V and 7 bases from J, with 13 bases between. CDR3 amino acids: CASSPRGSSEQYF. DNA for the CDR3: TGTGCCAGCTCACCCAGGGGTTCGAGTGAGCAGTACTTC.